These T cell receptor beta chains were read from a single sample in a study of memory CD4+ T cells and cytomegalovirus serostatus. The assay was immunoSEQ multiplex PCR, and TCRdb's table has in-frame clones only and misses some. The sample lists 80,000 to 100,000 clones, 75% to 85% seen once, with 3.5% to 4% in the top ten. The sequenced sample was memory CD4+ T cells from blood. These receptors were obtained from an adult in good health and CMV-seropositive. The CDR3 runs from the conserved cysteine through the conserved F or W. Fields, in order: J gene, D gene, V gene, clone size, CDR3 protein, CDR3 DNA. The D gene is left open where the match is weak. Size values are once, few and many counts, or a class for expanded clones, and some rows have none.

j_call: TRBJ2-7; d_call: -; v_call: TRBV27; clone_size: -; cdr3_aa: CASSPQPVTGPYYEQYF; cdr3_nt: TGTGCCAGCAGTCCACAACCCGTGACCGGGCCTTACTACGAGCAGTACTTC
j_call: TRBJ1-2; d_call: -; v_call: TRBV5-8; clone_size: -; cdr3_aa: CASSFDGRYGYTF; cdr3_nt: TGTGCCAGCAGCTTTGATGGACGCTATGGCTACACCTTC
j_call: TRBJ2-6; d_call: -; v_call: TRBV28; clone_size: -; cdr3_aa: CASSLGGSGANVLTF; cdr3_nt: TGTGCCAGCAGTTTAGGTGGCTCTGGGGCCAACGTCCTGACTTTC
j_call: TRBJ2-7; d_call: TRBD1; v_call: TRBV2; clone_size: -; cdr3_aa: CASRGQIRYEQYF; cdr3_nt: TGTGCCAGCAGGGGACAGATTAGGTACGAGCAGTACTTC
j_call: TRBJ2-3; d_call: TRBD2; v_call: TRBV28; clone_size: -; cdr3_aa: CASKGRGSTDTQYF; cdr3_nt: TGTGCCAGCAAGGGGCGGGGGAGCACAGATACGCAGTATTTT
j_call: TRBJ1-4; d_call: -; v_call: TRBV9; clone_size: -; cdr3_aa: CASSVTSATNEKLFF; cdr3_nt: TGTGCCAGCAGCGTGACATCAGCAACTAATGAAAAACTGTTTTTT
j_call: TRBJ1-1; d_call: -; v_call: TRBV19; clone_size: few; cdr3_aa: CASSIGGWLTEAFF; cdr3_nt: TGTGCCAGTAGTATTGGGGGCTGGTTAACTGAAGCTTTCTTT
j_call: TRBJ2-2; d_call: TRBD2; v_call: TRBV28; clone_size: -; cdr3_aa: CASGLAGGNTGELFF; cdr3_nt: TGTGCCAGCGGACTAGCGGGAGGGAACACCGGGGAGCTGTTTTTT
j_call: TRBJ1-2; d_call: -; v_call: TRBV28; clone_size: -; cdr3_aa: CASRSGQSNYGYTF; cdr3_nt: TGTGCCAGCAGAAGCGGGCAGTCTAACTATGGCTACACCTTC
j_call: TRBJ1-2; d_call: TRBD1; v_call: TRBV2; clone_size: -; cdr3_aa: CASSEWGTGASGDYGYTF; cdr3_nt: TGTGCCAGCAGTGAATGGGGGACAGGGGCGTCGGGCGACTATGGCTACACCTTC
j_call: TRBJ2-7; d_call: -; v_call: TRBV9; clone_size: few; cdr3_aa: CASSVRGDYEQYF; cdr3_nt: TGTGCCAGCAGCGTCAGAGGGGACTACGAGCAGTACTTC
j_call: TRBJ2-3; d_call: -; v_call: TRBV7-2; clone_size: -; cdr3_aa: CASSLAPRGTQYF; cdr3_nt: TGTGCCAGCAGCTTGGCCCCAAGGGGTACGCAGTATTTT
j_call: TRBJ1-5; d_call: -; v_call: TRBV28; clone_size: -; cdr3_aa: CASWGQTDQPQHF; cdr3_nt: TGTGCCAGCTGGGGGCAGACCGATCAGCCCCAGCATTTT
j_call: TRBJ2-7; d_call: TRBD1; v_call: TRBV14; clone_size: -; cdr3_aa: CASSQGQGFSYEQYF; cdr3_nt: TGTGCCAGCAGCCAAGGACAGGGGTTCTCCTACGAGCAGTACTTC
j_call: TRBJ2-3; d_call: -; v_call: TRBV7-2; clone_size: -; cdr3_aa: CASRHLPGSTDTQYF; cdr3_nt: TGTGCCAGCAGACACCTCCCCGGGAGCACAGATACGCAGTATTTT
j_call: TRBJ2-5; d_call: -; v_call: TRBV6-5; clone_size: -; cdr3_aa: CASSYAGATLQETQYF; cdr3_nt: TGTGCCAGCAGTTACGCGGGGGCTACCCTCCAAGAGACCCAGTACTTC
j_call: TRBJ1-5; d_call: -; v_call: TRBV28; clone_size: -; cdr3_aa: CASFQRDQPQHF; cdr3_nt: TGTGCCAGCTTCCAGAGGGATCAGCCCCAGCATTTT
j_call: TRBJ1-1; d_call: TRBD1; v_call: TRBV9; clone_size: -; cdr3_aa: CASSVAGQGENTEAFF; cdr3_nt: TGTGCCAGCAGCGTAGCTGGACAGGGAGAGAACACTGAAGCTTTCTTT
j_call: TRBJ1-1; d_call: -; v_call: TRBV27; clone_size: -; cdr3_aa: CASTSPQRFEAFF; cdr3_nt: TGTGCCAGCACGTCCCCTCAGAGATTTGAAGCTTTCTTT
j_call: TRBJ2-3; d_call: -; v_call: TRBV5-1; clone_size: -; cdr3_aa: CASSSLLTGLSTDTQYF; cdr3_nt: TGCGCCAGCAGCTCGCTCTTGACGGGACTGAGCACAGATACGCAGTATTTT
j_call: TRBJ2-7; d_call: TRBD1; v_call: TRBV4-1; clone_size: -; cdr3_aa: CASSPQTGGRPYEQYF; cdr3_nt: TGCGCCAGCAGCCCCCAGACAGGGGGTAGACCCTACGAGCAGTACTTC